The subject of this entry is one T cell receptor beta chain. Its matching antigen is unknown. As for treatment: roughly 11-day PBMC culture with coronavirus spike peptide pools or control peptides (ViraFEST assay). The data stem from a study of vaccination and CD4 T cells after COVID-19. Across the study: Two doses of either BNT162b2 or mRNA-1273 vaccine were given to participants. Cells were stimulated with overlapping spike peptides from SARS-CoV-2, HCoV-NL63, HCoV-OC43 and HCoV-229E.

Cultured CD4+ T cell DNA was sequenced using the Oncomine TCR Beta short-read assay. Using its own MiXCR run on the PCR reads, TCRdb lists one record per CDR3 protein. The table shows around 12,000 distinct CDR3 sequences, with 36% occurring only once. V gave up 4 bases and J gave up 6 bases; unmatched junction bases: 8. CDR1 is MNHEY, CDR2 SVGAGI, per germline. This CDR3 spans 14 amino acids. The study, taken as a whole, reports: Only post-vaccination samples contained a median approximately 86% of the reactive clones in convalescent patients.

The sequencing sample was made of cultured CD4+ T cells from blood. The source of this sequence is a human donor with COVID-19. The chain combines TRBV6-5 with TRBJ1-1; 7 bases are a match to TRBD1. The CDR3 protein is CASSSLTGRAEAFF. The CDR3 bases are TGTGCCAGCAGTTCGTTGACAGGGCGGGCTGAAGCTTTCTTT.